Listed below are T cell receptor beta chains from one sample, sequenced in a study of CD8 T cells in ankylosing spondylitis. TCRdb re-analysed the 5' RACE reads in MiXCR, keeping a single row per CDR3 protein. The sample gives about 240,000 distinct CDR3 sequences, about 10% of which show up once; around 6.5% is in the top ten. Source material: blood, either unsorted or a sorted T cell fraction (not recorded which). The receptor set was obtained from a male donor with ankylosing spondylitis or in good health (not recorded which). Both conserved end residues are trimmed from each CDR3.

v_call,j_call,cdr3_aa
TRBV5-1,TRBJ2-5,ASSLSLPYQETQY
TRBV12-3/TRBV12-4,TRBJ2-1,ASSPAGVAGSSYNEQF
TRBV5-1,TRBJ2-3,ASSLEVSGITDTQY
TRBV20-1,TRBJ2-3,SAAPEPDTQY
TRBV6-1,TRBJ2-2,ASTAHETNTGELF
TRBV7-2,TRBJ2-2,ASSDGLFTGELF
TRBV12-3/TRBV12-4,TRBJ2-7,ASTKDREEQY
TRBV29-1,TRBJ1-3,SVDGGFSGNTIY
TRBV11-1,TRBJ2-2,ASSLINTGELF
TRBV5-1,TRBJ2-5,ASSLTGTSFISETQY
TRBV3-1,TRBJ2-6,ASSQGRRLAGVGANVLT
TRBV20-1,TRBJ2-7,SARAFDNSYEQY
TRBV18,TRBJ1-1,ASSDDSHTEAF
TRBV10-3,TRBJ2-7,AISESHGYEQY
TRBV12-3/TRBV12-4,TRBJ2-5,ASSLAARQETQY
TRBV10-3,TRBJ2-7,AISESGASPYEQY
TRBV7-9,TRBJ2-3,ASSRRALDGTDTQY
TRBV7-2,TRBJ2-1,ASTHGLADSNEQF
TRBV18,TRBJ2-3,ASSPQGGVGTDTQY
TRBV20-1,TRBJ2-5,SAGGTDQETQY
TRBV29-1,TRBJ2-6,SVEDLGPSGANVLT
TRBV30,TRBJ2-1,AWSGIIGEQF
TRBV7-8,TRBJ1-1,ATRMGTMNTEAF
TRBV12-3/TRBV12-4,TRBJ2-5,ASSLGRGTEETQY
TRBV5-1,TRBJ1-4,ASRSGRGAQEKLF
TRBV5-1,TRBJ2-7,ASSLEGALYEQY
TRBV10-3,TRBJ2-3,AISETAADTQY
TRBV5-1,TRBJ2-3,ASSLGQASTDTQY
TRBV5-1,TRBJ2-7,ASSSRQGADYEQY
TRBV24-1,TRBJ2-2,ATSDLGLNTGELF